These 7 T cell receptor beta chains came from one sample sequenced in a study of patients and donors after allogeneic stem cell transplantation. TCRdb analysed the RT-PCR reads with MiXCR anew, one entry per CDR3 protein. This sample has 800,000 to 1,000,000 distinct CDR3 sequences, with approximately 19% found just once. Sequences were obtained from blood, either unsorted or a sorted T cell fraction (not recorded which). These TCRs come from a human donor who was either an allogeneic HSCT recipient or a stem cell or donor lymphocyte infusion donor (not recorded which). It is not recorded whose cells these are; they may come from a transplant donor.

The genes are TRBV5-6 and TRBJ2-3; TRBD2 aligns across 8 bases. This CDR3 is built from 16 residues. CDR1 is SGHDT and CDR2 is YYEEEE in the germline V gene. J gave up 0 bases and V 4 bases, and 7 bases lay outside the gene matches. CDR3 sequence reads: CASSTWTSQSTDTQYF. Written as DNA, the CDR3 is TGTGCCAGCAGCACGTGGACTAGCCAAAGCACAGATACGCAGTATTTT.

In this sample, this clonotype turned up a few times. The chain joins TRBV11-2 to TRBJ2-3, with 9 bases fitting TRBD2. Trimming removed 6 bases from V and 4 bases from J; junction bases left unmatched: 5. The CDR3 runs 14 residues. The germline CDR1 and CDR2 sequences are SGHAT and FQNNGV. The DNA of the CDR3 is TGTGCCAGCAGATTGGGACTAGCCCCAGATACGCAGTATTTT. Translation gives CASRLGLAPDTQYF. Full variable domain (rest looked up from reference TRBV11-2 and TRBJ2-3): EAGVAQSPRYKIIEKRQSVAFWCNPISGHATLYWYQQILGQGPKLLIQFQNNGVVDDSQLPKDRFSAERLKGVDSTLKIQPAKLEDSAVYLCASRLGLAPDTQYFGPGTRLTVL.

This rearrangement joins TRBV5-1 to TRBJ2-1, with TRBD2 as a possible D gene (6 bases). V lost 7 bases and J 6 bases, leaving 23 bases between the germline ends. The CDR3 consists of 16 residues. Germline V gene sequence: CDR1 SGHRS, CDR2 YFSETQ. DNA of the CDR3: TGCGCCAGCCCAACCCCCCGGGACTCCGGCGGCAATGAGCAGTTCTTC. This codes for CASPTPRDSGGNEQFF.

In this sample, this clonotype turned up a few times. V is TRBV20-1 and J is TRBJ2-3; no clear D gene. Germline V gene data show CDR1 as DFQATT and CDR2 as SNEGSKA (reference sequence). The CDR3 contains 12 residues. DNA of the CDR3: TGCACCGCCTTGGGTGGCACAGATACGCAGTATTTT. Translating gives CTALGGTDTQYF.

The chain combines TRBV20-1 with TRBJ1-1; possibly TRBD1 for D (5 bases). Germline CDR1 is DFQATT and CDR2 is SNEGSKA (reference sequence). Trimming cost V 6 bases and J 8 bases, with 19 bases left between them. The CDR3 is 13 amino acids. CDR3: CSAPGTALLEAFF. In DNA form, the CDR3 reads TGCAGTGCCCCCGGGACTGCCCTACTCGAAGCTTTCTTT.

This clonotype was picked up a small number of times. The chain recombines TRBV12-3 or TRBV12-4 with TRBJ1-3; D not resolved. Trimming shortened V by 8 bases and J by 0 bases, and 11 bases separated the two germline ends. The CDR3 runs to 14 residues. The CDR3 spells CASRTRDSGNTIYF. CDR3 coding DNA: TGTGCCAGCCGAACTAGGGACTCTGGAAACACCATATATTTT.

This clonotype has more than one count but fewer than ten. The chain joins TRBV2 to TRBJ2-7, with unresolved D. Germline CDR1 SNHLY, CDR2 FYNNEI. V was trimmed by 8 bases and J by 0 bases, leaving 11 bases between them. The CDR3 has 13 residues. The CDR3 is CASGGIRSYEQYF. For the CDR3, the DNA is TGTGCCAGCGGCGGCATCCGCTCCTACGAGCAGTACTTC.